The sequence of this TCR beta chain was determined in a study of T cells in pancreatic ductal adenocarcinoma. The length of the CDR3 is 13 residues. Trimming stripped 5 bases from V and 5 bases from J, with 13 bases between. Germline-derived CDR1 and CDR2 are SGHRS and YFSETQ. For this clone: The antigen is unknown.

Clones were read by immunoSEQ multiplex PCR, and TCRdb kept only the in-frame ones, dropping some. Of about 12,000 clones listed, 75% to 90% are singletons. Study findings and constraints: The resected cohort was biased toward the minority with early-stage disease. Comparisons of tumor and blood clonality may show falsely lower tumor diversity. Unique clonotypes were 7.5 to 10-fold more numerous in blood than in tumor.

The selected patients with pancreatic ductal adenocarcinoma had surgery but no neoadjuvant therapy. Source material: PBMCs. The chain employs TRBV5-1 and TRBJ2-5; perhaps TRBD1 as D (6 bases). The source of this sequence is a human donor with pancreatic ductal adenocarcinoma. CDR3 nucleotide sequence: TGCGCCAGCAGGGGACAACAGGGCGAGACCCAGTACTTC. Translating gives CASRGQQGETQYF.